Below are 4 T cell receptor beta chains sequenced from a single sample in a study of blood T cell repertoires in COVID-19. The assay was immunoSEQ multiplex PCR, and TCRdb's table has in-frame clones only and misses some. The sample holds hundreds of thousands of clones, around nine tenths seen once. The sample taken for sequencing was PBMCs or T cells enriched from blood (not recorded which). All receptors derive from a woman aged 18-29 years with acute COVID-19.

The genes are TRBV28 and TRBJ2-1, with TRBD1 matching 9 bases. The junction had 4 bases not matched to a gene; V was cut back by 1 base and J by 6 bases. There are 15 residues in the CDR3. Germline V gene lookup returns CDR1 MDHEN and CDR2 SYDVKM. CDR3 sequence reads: CASSLFGQGINEQFF. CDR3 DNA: TGTGCCAGCAGTTTATTCGGACAGGGGATCAATGAGCAGTTCTTC.

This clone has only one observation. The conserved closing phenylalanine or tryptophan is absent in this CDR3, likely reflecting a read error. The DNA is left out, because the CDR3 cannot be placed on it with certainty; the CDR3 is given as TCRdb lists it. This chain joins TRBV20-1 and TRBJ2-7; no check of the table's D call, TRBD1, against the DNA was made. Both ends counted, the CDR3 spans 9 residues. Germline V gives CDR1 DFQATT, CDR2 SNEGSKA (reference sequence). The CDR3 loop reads CSARVTGDI.

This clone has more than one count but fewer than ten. The DNA of the CDR3 is TGTGCCAGCAGTTACTCGAGGAGGGTTTATTCACCCCTCCACTTT. Its translation: CASSYSRRVYSPLHF. The genes are TRBV6-2 or TRBV6-3 and TRBJ1-6; D is ambiguous. V was pared by 0 bases and J by 8 bases, with 11 bases between. Germline CDR1 is MNHEY and CDR2 is SVGEGT. This CDR3 region has 15 residues.

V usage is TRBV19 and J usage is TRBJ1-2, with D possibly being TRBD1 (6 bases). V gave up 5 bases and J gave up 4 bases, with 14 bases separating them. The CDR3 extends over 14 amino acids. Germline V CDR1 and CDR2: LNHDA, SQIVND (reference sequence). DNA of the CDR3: TGTGCCAGTAGTGCGCGGACAGCCGCCTATGGCTACACCTTC. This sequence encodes CASSARTAAYGYTF.